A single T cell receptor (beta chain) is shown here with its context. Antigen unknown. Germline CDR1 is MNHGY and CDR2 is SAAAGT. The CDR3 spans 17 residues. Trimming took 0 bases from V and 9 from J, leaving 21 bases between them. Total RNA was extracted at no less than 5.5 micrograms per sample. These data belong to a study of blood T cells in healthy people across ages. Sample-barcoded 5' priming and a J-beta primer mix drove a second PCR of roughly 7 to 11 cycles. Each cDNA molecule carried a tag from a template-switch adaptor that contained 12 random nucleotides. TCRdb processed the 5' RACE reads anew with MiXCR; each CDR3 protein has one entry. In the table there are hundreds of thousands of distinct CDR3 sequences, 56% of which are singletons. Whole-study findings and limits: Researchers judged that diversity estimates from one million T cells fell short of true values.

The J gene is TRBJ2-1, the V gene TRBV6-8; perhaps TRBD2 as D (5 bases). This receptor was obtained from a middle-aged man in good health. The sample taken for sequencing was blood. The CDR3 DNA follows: TGTGCCAGCAGTTACTCGAAACGCCAGGCGGAGGTTCGTGAGCAGTTCTTC. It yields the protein CASSYSKRQAEVREQFF.